This T cell receptor beta chain was sequenced during a study of beta chain features in type 1 diabetes. Sequencing targeted expressed TCRB transcripts, as all isolated RNA had been reverse transcribed. Profiled with immunoSEQ multiplex PCR; TCRdb holds only in-frame clones, not every one. There are 450,000 to 600,000 clones in the sample; about 30% occur only once, and about 0.065% lies in the top ten. This clone has just a few counts. What it binds is not known. Donors underwent one heparinised blood draw, 95 to 150 mL on average. Via the markers CD45RO/CCR7/CD25/CD127/CD95/CD27, stem cell-like memory, regulatory, central memory and naive CD4+ cells were sorted. The germline CDR1 and CDR2 sequences are SGDLS and YYNGEE. The germline V and J ends were trimmed by 3 bases and 2 bases, with 17 bases remaining between them. This CDR3 is built from 16 residues. Study findings and constraints: Sequencing from cDNA could over-represent high-TCR-expressing cells.

Material: naive CD4+ T cells from blood. This clonotype was sampled from a man younger than 35 in good health. The rearrangement joins TRBV9 to TRBJ2-5; no firm D call. For the CDR3, the DNA is TGTGCCAGCAGCGGACGGATACCTGCATTTCAAGAGACCCAGTACTTC. Its protein is CASSGRIPAFQETQYF.